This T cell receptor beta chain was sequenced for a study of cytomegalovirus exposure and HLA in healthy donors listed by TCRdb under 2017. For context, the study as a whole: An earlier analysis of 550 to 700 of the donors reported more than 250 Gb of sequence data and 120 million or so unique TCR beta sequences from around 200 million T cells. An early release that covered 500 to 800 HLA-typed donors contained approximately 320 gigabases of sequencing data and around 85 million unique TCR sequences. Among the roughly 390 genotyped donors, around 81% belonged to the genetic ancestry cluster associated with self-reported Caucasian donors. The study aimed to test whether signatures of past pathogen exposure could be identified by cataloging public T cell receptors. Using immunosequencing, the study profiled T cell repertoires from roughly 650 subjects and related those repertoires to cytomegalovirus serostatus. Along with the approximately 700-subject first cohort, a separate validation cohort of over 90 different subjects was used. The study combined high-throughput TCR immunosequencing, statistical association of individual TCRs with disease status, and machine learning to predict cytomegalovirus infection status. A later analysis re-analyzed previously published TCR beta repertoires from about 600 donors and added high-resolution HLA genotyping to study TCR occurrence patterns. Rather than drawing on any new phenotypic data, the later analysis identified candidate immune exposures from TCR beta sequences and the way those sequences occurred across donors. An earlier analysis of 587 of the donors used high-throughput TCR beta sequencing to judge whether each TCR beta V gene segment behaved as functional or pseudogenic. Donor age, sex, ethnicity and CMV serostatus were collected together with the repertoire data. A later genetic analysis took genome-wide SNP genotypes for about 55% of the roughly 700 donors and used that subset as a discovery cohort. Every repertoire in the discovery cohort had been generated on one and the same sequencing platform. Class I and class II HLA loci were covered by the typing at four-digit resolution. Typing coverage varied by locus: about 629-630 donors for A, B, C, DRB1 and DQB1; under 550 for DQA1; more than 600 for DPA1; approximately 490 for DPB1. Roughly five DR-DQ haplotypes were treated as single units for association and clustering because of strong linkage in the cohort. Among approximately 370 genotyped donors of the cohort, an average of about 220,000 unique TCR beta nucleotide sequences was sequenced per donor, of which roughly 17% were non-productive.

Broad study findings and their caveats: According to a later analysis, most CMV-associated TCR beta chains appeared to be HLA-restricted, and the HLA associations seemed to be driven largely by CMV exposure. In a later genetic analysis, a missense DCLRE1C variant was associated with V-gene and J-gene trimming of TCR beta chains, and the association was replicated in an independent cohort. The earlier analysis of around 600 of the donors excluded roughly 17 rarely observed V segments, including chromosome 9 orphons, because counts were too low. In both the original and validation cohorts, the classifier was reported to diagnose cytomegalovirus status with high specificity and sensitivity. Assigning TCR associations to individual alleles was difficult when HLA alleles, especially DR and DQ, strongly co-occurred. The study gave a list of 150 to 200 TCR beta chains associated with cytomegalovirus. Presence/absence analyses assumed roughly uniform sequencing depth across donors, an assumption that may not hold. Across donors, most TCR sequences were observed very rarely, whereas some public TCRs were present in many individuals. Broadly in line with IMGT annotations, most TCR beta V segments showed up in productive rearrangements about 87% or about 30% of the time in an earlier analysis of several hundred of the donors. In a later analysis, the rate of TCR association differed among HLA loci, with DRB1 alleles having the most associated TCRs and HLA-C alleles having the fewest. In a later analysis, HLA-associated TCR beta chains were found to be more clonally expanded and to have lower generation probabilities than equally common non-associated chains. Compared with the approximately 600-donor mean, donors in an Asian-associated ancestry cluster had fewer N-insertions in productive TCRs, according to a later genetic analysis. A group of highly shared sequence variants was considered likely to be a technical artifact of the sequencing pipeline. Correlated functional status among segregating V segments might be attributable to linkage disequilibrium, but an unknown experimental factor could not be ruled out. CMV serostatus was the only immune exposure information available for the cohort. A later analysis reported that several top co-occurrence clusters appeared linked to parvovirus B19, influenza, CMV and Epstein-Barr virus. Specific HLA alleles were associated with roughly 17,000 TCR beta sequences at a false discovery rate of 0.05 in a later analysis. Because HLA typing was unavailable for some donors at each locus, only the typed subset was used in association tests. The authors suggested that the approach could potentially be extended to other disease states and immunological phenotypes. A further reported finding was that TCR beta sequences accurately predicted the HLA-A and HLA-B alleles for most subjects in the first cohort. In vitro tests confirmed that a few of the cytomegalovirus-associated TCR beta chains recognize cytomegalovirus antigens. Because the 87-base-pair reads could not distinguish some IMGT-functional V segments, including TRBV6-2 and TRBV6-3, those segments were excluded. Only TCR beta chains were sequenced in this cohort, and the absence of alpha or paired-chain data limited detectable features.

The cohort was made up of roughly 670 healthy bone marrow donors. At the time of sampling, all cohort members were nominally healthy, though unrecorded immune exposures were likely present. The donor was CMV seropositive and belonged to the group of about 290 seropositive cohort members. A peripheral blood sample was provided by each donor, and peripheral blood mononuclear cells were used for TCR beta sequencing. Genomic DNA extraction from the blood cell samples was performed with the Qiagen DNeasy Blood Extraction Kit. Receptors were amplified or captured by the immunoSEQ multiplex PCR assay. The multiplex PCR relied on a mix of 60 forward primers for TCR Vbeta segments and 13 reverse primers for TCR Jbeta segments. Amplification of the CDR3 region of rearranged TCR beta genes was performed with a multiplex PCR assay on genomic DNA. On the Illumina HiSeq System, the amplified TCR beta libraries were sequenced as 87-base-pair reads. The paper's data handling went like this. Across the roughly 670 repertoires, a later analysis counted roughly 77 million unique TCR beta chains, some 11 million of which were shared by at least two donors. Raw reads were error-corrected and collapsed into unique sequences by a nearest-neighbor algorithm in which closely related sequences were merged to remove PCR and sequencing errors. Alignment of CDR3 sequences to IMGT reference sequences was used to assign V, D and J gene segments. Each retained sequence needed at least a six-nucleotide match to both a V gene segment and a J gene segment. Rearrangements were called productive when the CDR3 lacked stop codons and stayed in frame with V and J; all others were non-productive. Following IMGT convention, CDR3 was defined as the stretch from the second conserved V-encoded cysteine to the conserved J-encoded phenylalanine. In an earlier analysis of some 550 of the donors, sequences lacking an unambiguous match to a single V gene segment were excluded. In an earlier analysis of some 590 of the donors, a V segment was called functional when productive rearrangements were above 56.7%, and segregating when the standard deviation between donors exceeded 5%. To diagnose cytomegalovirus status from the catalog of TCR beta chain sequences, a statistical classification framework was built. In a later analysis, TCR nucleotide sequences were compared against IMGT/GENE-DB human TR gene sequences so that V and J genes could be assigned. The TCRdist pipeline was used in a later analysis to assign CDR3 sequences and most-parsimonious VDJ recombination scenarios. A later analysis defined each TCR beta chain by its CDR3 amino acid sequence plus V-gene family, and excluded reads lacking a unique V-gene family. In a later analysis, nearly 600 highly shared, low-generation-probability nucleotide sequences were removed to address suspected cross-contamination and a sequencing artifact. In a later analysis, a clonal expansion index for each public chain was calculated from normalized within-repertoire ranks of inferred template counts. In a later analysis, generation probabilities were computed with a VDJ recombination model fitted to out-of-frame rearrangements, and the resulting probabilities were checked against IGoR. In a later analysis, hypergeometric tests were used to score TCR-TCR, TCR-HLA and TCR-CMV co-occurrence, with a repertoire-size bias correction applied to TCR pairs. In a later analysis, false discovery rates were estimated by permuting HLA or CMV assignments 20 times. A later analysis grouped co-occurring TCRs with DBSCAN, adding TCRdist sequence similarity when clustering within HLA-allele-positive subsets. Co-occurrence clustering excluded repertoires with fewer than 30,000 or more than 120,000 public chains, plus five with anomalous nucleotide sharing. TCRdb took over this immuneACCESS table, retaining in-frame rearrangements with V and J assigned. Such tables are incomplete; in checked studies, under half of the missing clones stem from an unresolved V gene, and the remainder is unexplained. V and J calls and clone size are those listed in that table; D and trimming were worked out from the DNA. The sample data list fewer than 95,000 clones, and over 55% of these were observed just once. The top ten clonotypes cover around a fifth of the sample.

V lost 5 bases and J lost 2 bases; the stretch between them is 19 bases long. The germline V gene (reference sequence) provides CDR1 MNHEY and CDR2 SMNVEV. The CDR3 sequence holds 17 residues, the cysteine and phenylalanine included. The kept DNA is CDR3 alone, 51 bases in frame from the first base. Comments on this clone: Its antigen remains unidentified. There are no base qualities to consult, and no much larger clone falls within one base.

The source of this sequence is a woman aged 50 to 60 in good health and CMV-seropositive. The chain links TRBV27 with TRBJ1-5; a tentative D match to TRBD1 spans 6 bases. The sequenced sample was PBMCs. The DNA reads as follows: TGTGCCAGCAGTCTCACCACAGCGGGGGCGGGCAATCAGCCCCAGCATTTT. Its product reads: CASSLTTAGAGNQPQHF.